Sequencing of this T cell receptor beta chain was carried out in a study of graft-versus-host responses after intestinal transplantation. For the study at large: Recipients were given multivisceral, liver-intestinal, or isolated intestinal transplants. Tacrolimus plus steroids were given to all recipients for about three years, preceded by anti-thymocyte globulin induction.

A remark on this clone: Its matching antigen is unknown.

Method: immunoSEQ multiplex PCR; TCRdb's copy keeps in-frame clones and lacks some. Counted here are approximately 20,000 clones, roughly nine tenths occurring once; the ten biggest clones make up approximately 5%. Study results and limitations: Peak levels of circulating GvH clones tracked with early post-transplant HvG declines. Elevated graft-versus-host to host-versus-graft clonal ratios in allografts were recorded for patients with graft-donor T cell macrochimerism.

The sequenced sample was PBMCs, obtained more than 62 days after intestinal transplantation. The receptor comes from a human patient who received an intestinal transplant, so some T cells may come from the graft donor.

The CDR3: CASSYSSGGAYEQYF. DNA of the CDR3: TGTGCCAGCAGTTACTCTAGCGGGGGGGCGTACGAGCAGTACTTC. The rearrangement joins TRBV6-5 to TRBJ2-7; 11 bases align to TRBD2. Germline CDR1 reads MNHEY; CDR2 reads SVGAGI. Losses at the gene ends were 0 bases for V and 4 bases for J; bases not matched to a gene: 2. This CDR3 comprises 15 residues.